This T cell receptor (beta chain) came from a study of beta chain features in type 1 diabetes. Study observations and caveats: TCRB CDR3s were moderately but significantly shorter in Type 1 diabetes patients in all four CD4+ subsets. Short templates might get an advantage during PCR, and this would be equal in patients and controls. The VDJ junctions of type 1 diabetes patients carried fewer insertions and more deletions.

The single heparinised draw taken from each donor contained roughly 100 mL of blood on average. This CDR3 comprises 13 residues. The V and J ends lost 4 bases and 4 bases respectively, with 10 bases between them. The V gene's germline CDR1 is MNHEY and CDR2 SMNVEV (reference sequence). About this clone: As yet, its antigen is unknown.

Expressed TCRB transcripts were sequenced after all isolated RNA was converted to cDNA. Assay used: immunoSEQ multiplex PCR; TCRdb lists only in-frame clones, some missing. The data show 250,000 or so clones, about 15% seen once. The chain recombines TRBV27 with TRBJ1-2; D call uncertain. The sequenced material came from naive CD4+ T cells from blood. The receptor was isolated from a young man with type 1 diabetes. CDR3 in DNA: TGTGCCAGCAGTTGGAGGGCTGGCTATGGCTACACCTTC. Its protein is CASSWRAGYGYTF.